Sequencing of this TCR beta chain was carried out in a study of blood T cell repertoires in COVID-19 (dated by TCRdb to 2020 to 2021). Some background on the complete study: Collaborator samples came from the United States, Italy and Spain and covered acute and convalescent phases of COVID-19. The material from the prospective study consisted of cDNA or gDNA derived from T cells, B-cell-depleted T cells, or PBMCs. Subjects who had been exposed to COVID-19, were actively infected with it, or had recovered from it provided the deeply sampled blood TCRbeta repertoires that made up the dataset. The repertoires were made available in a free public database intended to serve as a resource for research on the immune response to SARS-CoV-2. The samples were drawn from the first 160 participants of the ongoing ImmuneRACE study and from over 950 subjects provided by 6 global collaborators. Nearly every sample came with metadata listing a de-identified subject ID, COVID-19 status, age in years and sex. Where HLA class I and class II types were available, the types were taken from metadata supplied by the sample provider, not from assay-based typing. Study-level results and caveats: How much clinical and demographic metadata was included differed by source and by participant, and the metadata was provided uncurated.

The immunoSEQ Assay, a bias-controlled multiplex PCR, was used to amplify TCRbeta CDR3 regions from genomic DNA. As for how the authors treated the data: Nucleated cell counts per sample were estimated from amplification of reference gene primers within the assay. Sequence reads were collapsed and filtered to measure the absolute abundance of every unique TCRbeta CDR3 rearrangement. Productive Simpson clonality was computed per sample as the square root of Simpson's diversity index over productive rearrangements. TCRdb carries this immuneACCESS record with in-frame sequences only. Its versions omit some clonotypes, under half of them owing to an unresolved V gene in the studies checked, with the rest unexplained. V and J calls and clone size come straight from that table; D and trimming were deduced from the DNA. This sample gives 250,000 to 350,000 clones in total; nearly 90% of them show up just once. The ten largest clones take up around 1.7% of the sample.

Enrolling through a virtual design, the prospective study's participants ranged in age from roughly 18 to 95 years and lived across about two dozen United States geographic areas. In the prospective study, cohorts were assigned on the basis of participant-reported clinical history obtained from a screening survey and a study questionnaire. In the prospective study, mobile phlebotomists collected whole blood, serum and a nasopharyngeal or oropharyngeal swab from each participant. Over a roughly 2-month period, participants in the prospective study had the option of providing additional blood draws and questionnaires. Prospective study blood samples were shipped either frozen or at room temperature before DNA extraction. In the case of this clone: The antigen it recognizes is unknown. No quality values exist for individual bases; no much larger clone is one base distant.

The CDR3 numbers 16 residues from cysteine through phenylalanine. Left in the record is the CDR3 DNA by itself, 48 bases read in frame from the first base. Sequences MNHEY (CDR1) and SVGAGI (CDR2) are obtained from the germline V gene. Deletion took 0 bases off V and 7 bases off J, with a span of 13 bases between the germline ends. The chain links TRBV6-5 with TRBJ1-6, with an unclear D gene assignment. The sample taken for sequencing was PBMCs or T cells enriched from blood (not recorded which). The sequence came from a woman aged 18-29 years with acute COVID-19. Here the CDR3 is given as CASSYSITEKNSPLHF. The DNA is TGTGCCAGCAGTTACTCGATCACAGAAAAGAATTCACCCCTCCACTTT.